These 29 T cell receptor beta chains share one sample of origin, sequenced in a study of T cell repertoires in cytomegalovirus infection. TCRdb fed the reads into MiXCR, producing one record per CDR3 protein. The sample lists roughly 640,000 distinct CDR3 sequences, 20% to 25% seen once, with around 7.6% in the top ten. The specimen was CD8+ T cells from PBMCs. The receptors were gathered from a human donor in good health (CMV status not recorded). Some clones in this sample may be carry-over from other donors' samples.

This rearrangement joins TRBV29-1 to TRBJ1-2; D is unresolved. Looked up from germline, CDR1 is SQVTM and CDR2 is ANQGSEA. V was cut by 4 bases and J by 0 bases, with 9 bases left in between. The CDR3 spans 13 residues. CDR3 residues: CSVVVGSNYGYTF. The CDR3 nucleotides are TGCAGCGTTGTGGTCGGATCTAACTATGGCTACACCTTC. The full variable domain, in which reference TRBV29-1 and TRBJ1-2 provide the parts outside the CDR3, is SAVISQKPSRDICQRGTSLTIQCQVDSQVTMMFWYRQQPGQSLTLIATANQGSEATYESGFVIDKFPISRPNLTFSTLTVSNMSPEDSSIYLCSVVVGSNYGYTFGSGTRLTVV.

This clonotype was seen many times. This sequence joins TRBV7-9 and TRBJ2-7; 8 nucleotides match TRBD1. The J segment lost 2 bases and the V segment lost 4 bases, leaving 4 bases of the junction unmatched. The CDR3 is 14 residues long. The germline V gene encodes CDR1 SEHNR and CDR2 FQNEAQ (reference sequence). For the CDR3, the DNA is TGTGCCAGCAGCTCGGGACAGGAAACCTACGAGCAGTACTTC. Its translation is CASSSGQETYEQYF.

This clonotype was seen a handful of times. The CDR3 coding sequence is TGTGCCAGCAGCTTTCAGGGGGAAACTGAAGCTTTCTTT. Translated, it gives CASSFQGETEAFF. This sequence joins TRBV5-5 and TRBJ1-1, with 7 bases that match TRBD1. This CDR3 is built from 13 residues. Germline assignment: CDR1 SGHKS and CDR2 YYEKEE (reference sequence). Unmatched junction bases numbered 3, after V lost 2 bases and J lost 5 bases.

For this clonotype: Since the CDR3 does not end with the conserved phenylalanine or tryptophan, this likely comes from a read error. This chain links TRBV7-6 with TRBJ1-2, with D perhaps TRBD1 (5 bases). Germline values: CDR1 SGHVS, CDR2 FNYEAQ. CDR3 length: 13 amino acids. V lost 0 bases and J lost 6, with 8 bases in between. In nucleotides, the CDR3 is TGTGCCAGCAGCTTAGCACAAGGGGATGGCTACACCTAC. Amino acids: CASSLAQGDGYTY.

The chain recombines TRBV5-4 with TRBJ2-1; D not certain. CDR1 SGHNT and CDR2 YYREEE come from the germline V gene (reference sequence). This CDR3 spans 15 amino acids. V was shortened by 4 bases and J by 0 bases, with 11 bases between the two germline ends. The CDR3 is CASSHGHNSYNEQFF. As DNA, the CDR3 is TGTGCCAGCAGCCACGGTCACAACTCCTACAATGAGCAGTTCTTC.

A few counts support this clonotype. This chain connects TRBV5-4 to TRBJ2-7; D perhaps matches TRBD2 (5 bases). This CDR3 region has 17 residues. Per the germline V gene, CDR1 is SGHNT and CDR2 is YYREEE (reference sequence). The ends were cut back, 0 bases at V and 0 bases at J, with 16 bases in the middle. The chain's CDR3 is CASSLGLPGGFSYEQYF. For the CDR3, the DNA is TGTGCCAGCAGCTTGGGCCTCCCGGGCGGGTTCTCCTACGAGCAGTACTTC.

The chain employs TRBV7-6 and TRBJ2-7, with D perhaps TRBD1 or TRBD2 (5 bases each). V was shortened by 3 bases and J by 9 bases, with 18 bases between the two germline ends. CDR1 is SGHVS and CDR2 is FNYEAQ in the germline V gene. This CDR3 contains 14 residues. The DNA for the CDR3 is TGTGCCAGCAGCTTCTCGTCAGGGACCGTCGTGCAGTACGTC. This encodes CASSFSSGTVVQYV.

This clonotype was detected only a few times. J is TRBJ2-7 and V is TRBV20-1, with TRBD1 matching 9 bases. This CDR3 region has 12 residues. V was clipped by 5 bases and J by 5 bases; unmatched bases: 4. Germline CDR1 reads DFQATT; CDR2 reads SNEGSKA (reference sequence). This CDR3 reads CSAGDRVDEQYF. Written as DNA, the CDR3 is TGCAGTGCTGGGGACAGGGTAGACGAGCAGTACTTC.

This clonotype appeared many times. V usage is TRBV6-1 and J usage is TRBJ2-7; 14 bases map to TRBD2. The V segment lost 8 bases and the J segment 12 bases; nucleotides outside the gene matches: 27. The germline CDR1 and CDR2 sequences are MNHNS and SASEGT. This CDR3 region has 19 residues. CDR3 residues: CASSLGPGLAGEFLRDGYF. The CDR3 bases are TGTGCCAGCTCCCTCGGGCCGGGACTAGCGGGGGAATTCCTACGAGATGGGTACTTC.

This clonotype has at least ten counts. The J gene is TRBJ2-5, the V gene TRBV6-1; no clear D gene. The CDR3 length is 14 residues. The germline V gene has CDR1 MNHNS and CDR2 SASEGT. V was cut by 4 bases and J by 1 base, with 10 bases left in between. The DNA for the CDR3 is TGTGCCAGCAGTGTTTGGACCGGCCAAGAGACCCAGTACTTC. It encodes CASSVWTGQETQYF.

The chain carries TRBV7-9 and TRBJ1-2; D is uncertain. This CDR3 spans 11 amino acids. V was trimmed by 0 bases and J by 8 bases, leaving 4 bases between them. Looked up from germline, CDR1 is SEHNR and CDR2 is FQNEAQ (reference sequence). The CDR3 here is CASSLAEGYTF. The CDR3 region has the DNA TGTGCCAGCAGCTTAGCTGAAGGCTACACCTTC.

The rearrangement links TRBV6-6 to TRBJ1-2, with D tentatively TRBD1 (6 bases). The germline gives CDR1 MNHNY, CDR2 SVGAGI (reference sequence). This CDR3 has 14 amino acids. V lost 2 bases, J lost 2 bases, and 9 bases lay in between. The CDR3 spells CASSYVQGNYGYTF. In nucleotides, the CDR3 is TGTGCCAGCAGTTACGTACAGGGAAACTATGGCTACACCTTC.

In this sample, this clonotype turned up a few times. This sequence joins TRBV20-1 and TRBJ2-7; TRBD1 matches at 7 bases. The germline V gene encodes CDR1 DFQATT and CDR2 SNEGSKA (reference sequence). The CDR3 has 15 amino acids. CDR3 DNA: TGCAGTGCAAGAGCCCCAGCGACAGGGTGGTACGAGCAGTACGTC. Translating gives CSARAPATGWYEQYV.

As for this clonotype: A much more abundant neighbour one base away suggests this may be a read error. CDR3 in DNA: TGTGCCAGCACCCGAAGCACCAGGGAGCTGTTTTTT. Protein sequence: CASTRSTRELFF. The genes are TRBV7-2 and TRBJ2-2; no clear D. The CDR3 has 12 residues. Germline CDR1 and CDR2: SGHTA and FQGNSA.

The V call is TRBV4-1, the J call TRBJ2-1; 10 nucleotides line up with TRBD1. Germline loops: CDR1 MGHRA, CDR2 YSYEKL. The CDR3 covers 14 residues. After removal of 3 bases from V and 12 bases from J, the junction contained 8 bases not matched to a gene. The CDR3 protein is CASSHGQGGDGQFF. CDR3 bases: TGCGCCAGCAGCCACGGACAGGGGGGAGATGGGCAGTTCTTC.

The CDR3 DNA follows: TGTGCCAGCAGCCTCACTCATCCCAGGGGGACCGGGGAGCTGTTTTTT. This codes for CASSLTHPRGTGELFF. The chain joins TRBV6-2 or TRBV6-3 to TRBJ2-2; 7 positions match TRBD1. This CDR3 has 16 residues. The V segment lost 6 bases and the J segment 5 bases; nucleotides outside the gene matches: 12. CDR1 is MNHEY, CDR2 SVGEGT, per germline.

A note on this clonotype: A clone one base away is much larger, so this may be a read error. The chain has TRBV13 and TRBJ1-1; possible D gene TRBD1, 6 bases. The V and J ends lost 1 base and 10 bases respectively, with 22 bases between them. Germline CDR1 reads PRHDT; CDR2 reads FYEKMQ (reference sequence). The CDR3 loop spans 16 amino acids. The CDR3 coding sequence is TGTGCCAGCAGCTTAGATAGCGGGACATCGTTAGCCGGAGCTTTCTTT. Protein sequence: CASSLDSGTSLAGAFF.

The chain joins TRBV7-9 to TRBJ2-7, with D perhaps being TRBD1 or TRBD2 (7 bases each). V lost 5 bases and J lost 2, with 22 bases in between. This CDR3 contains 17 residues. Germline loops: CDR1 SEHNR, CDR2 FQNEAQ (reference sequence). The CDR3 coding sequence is TGTGCCAGCAGCACAGGGGCTAGCGGATCCCTTACCTACGAGCAGTACGTC. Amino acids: CASSTGASGSLTYEQYV.

This CDR3 reads CASSSSGVDYNEQFF. The CDR3 bases are TGTGCCAGCAGTTCGAGCGGGGTGGACTACAATGAGCAGTTCTTC. The rearrangement joins TRBV7-8 to TRBJ2-1, with TRBD2 matching over 7 bases. V lost 6 bases, J lost 3 bases, and 8 bases stayed unmatched. Germline V gene sequence: CDR1 SGHVS, CDR2 FQNEAQ. The CDR3 extends over 15 amino acids.

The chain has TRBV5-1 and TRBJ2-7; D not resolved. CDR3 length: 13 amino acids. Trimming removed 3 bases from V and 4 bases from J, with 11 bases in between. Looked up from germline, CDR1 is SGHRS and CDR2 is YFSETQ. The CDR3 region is CASSSVPIYEQYV. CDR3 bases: TGCGCCAGCAGCTCAGTTCCTATTTACGAGCAGTACGTC.

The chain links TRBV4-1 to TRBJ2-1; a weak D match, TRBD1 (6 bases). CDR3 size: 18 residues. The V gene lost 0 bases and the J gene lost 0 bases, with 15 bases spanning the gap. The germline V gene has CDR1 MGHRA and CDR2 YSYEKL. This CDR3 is CASSQEPGTPSSYNEQFF. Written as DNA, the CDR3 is TGCGCCAGCAGCCAAGAGCCGGGGACACCGAGCTCCTACAATGAGCAGTTCTTC.

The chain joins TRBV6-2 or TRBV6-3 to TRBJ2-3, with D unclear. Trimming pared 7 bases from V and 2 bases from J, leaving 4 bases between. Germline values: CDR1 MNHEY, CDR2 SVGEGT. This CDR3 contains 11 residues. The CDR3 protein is CASKLTDTQYF. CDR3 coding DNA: TGTGCCAGCAAACTCACAGATACGCAGTATTTT.

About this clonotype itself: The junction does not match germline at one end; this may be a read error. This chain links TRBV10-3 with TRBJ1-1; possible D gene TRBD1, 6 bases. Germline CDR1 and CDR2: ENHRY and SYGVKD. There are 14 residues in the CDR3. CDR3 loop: CAISESRGATEAFF. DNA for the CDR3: TGTGCTATCAGTGAGTCACGGGGGGCCACTGAAGCTTTCTTT.

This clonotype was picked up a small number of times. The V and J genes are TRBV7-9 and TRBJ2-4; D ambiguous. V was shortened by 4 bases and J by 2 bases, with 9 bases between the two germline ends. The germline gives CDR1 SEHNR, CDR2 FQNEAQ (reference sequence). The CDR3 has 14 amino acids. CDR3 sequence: CASSSGESKNIQYF. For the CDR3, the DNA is TGTGCCAGCAGCTCGGGTGAATCCAAAAACATTCAGTACTTC.

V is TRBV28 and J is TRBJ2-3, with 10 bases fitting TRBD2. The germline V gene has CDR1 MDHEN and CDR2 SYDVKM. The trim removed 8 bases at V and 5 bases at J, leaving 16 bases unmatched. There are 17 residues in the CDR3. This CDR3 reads CASHTTSLAGARDTQYF. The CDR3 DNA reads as TGTGCCAGCCACACCACGTCGCTAGCGGGGGCTAGAGATACGCAGTATTTT.

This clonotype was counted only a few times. As DNA, the CDR3 is TGTGCCAGCAGTCCAGACAGTTACAATCAGCCCCAGCATTTT. Translated, it gives CASSPDSYNQPQHF. The chain joins TRBV28 to TRBJ1-5, with a possible D match to TRBD1 (5 bases). Germline CDR1 reads MDHEN; CDR2 reads SYDVKM. The CDR3 covers 14 residues. Between the trimmed V and J ends, which lost 5 bases and 3 bases, there was a span of 11 bases.

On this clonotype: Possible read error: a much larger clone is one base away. The CDR3, as DNA: TGTACCAGCAGCTTAGAGGCGGGGCTAGCGGGGCTGGAAGAGACCCAGTACTTC. Its protein is CTSSLEAGLAGLEETQYF. The rearrangement joins TRBV7-2 to TRBJ2-5; 9 nucleotides align to TRBD2. Losses at the gene ends were 1 base for V and 3 bases for J; bases not matched to a gene: 12. The CDR3 runs to 18 residues. Per the germline V gene, CDR1 is SGHTA and CDR2 is FQGNSA.

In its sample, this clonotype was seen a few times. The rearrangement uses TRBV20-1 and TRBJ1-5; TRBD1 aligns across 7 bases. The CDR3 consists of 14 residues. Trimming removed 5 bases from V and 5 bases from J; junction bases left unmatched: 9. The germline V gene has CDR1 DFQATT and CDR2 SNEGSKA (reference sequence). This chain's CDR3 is CSAVPGQRYQPQHF. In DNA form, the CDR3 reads TGCAGTGCTGTACCGGGACAGCGCTATCAGCCCCAGCATTTT.

The CDR3 loop is CASSVRGRFYNEQFF. The CDR3 DNA is TGTGCCAGTAGTGTCAGGGGGCGCTTCTACAATGAGCAGTTCTTC. This chain links TRBV19 with TRBJ2-1, with 8 bases matching TRBD1. The J segment lost 3 bases and the V segment lost 5 bases, leaving 6 bases of the junction unmatched. The CDR3 runs 15 residues. Germline CDR1 reads LNHDA; CDR2 reads SQIVND (reference sequence). Full variable domain (missing parts from reference TRBV19 and TRBJ2-1): DGGITQSPKYLFRKEGQNVTLSCEQNLNHDAMYWYRQDPGQGLRLIYYSQIVNDFQKGDIAEGYSVSREKKESFPLTVTSAQKNPTAFYLCASSVRGRFYNEQFFGPGTRLTVL.